This is a list of T cell receptor beta chains from one sample in a study of CD8 T cells in Susac syndrome. Each CDR3 protein is one row after TCRdb ran MiXCR on the immunoSEQ multiplex PCR reads. The sample lists tens of thousands of distinct CDR3 sequences, just under 95% occurring once. Sequencing was carried out using CD8+ T cells from PBMCs. Receptors originate from a human donor in good health. The CDR3 runs from the conserved cysteine through the conserved F or W. Each record gives: CDR3 length, V gene, CDR3 protein.

length: 14; V: TRBV5-6; CDR3: CASSYRVGSDTQYF
length: 12; V: TRBV28; CDR3: CASVGPYNEQFF
length: 15; V: TRBV27; CDR3: CASSLAGYSNQPQHF
length: 15; V: TRBV5-1; CDR3: CASSGEKGFPEGYTF
length: 16; V: TRBV29-1; CDR3: CSAVSGTGSLPTEAFF
length: 17; V: TRBV29-1; CDR3: CSVAGGADSYSNQPQHF
length: 12; V: TRBV11-2; CDR3: CASSPIVNTQYF
length: 16; V: TRBV7-9; CDR3: CASSIATGNWPGEQYF
length: 15; V: TRBV12-3/TRBV12-4; CDR3: CASSLPWGDNSPLHF
length: 16; V: TRBV3-1; CDR3: CASSRQAGRERDTQYF
length: 14; V: TRBV5-1; CDR3: CASGGTANTGELFF
length: 13; V: TRBV13; CDR3: CASSLGGGTEAFF
length: 13; V: TRBV11-3; CDR3: CASSSYRTDTQYF
length: 15; V: TRBV20-1; CDR3: CSARDKRGLSYEQYF
length: 15; V: TRBV10-2; CDR3: CASTLDTSGRREQFF
length: 13; V: TRBV9; CDR3: CASAEGNYYGYTF
length: 13; V: TRBV5-1; CDR3: CASSLTGEYEQYF
length: 12; V: TRBV28; CDR3: CASSQGVNEQFF
length: 15; V: TRBV9; CDR3: CASSVARTGSIGYTF
length: 13; V: TRBV16; CDR3: CASTPDERGTQYF
length: 15; V: TRBV20-1; CDR3: CSARERESIPYGYTF
length: 14; V: TRBV7-3; CDR3: CASSLIGGSNEQFF
length: 14; V: TRBV20-1; CDR3: CSAWLAGNTGELFF
length: 16; V: TRBV28; CDR3: CASAGAYMGSYNEQFF
length: 16; V: TRBV27; CDR3: CASSPTWDRGRETQYF
length: 15; V: TRBV7-6; CDR3: CASSWGQGPLETQYF
length: 11; V: TRBV6-6; CDR3: CASRGGFEAFF
length: 16; V: TRBV28; CDR3: CASSPYRGLAKNIQYF
length: 11; V: TRBV4-1; CDR3: CASSQRGEAFF
length: 19; V: TRBV7-8; CDR3: CASSAETARYDPNTGELFF
length: 15; V: TRBV19; CDR3: CASAEWAVANYGYTF
length: 15; V: TRBV2; CDR3: CASSEKGNEFSEQYF
length: 10; V: TRBV27; CDR3: CASGLREQYF
length: 11; V: TRBV12-3/TRBV12-4; CDR3: CASSLPGELFF
length: 12; V: TRBV5-6; CDR3: CASNLQTNEQFF
length: 15; V: TRBV4-2; CDR3: CASSQAEGGLEKLFF
length: 16; V: TRBV7-2; CDR3: CASSLTIALPADEQFF
length: 14; V: TRBV14; CDR3: CASSQDTLGSPLHF
length: 14; V: TRBV19; CDR3: CASSKGGDYNEQFF
length: 12; V: TRBV7-6; CDR3: CASGPSTYEQYF
length: 16; V: TRBV12-3/TRBV12-4; CDR3: CASSPETGLSTDTQYF
length: 13; V: TRBV18; CDR3: CASSPETYNEQFF
length: 18; V: TRBV4-3; CDR3: CASSQDTLAGGPTYEQYF
length: 14; V: TRBV4-1; CDR3: CASSPRSGNSPLHF
length: 13; V: TRBV13; CDR3: CASSSSTPDTQYF
length: 17; V: TRBV24-1; CDR3: CATSDFPLAGGTYEQYF
length: 13; V: TRBV27; CDR3: CASSLGPPNEQFF
length: 15; V: TRBV14; CDR3: CASSPGLGGQETQYF
length: 14; V: TRBV9; CDR3: CASSVASGDQPQHF
length: 17; V: TRBV20-1; CDR3: CSARPSLMDGSYNEQFF
length: 20; V: TRBV3-1; CDR3: CASSQAPRTGLAYYTGELFF
length: 12; V: TRBV7-6; CDR3: CASSRIVGEAFF
length: 15; V: TRBV20-1; CDR3: CSARDQVAEQETQYF